The rows below give T cell receptor beta chains drawn from one sample of a study of cytomegalovirus exposure and HLA in healthy donors. Profiling relied on immunoSEQ multiplex PCR, and the TCRdb table lists in-frame clones only, not all of them. The table lists about 160,000 clones, less than 90% of them singletons. Sequences were obtained from PBMCs. Source of these receptors: a man younger than 30 in good health and CMV-seronegative. Each CDR3 is given with its conserved first and last residue. D genes are given only for firm matches. Some rows have no size entry. The others give once, few or many, or a class for an expanded clone.

d_call	j_call	v_call	clone_size	cdr3_aa	cdr3_nt
-	TRBJ1-1	TRBV18	-	CASSPRVASRGGRGTEAFF	TGTGCCAGCTCACCACGAGTAGCTTCAAGGGGGGGTAGGGGTACTGAAGCTTTCTTT
TRBD1	TRBJ2-1	TRBV28	-	CASSIGRDRGIHEQFF	TGTGCCAGCAGTATTGGCCGGGACAGGGGTATCCATGAGCAGTTCTTC
TRBD1	TRBJ1-5	TRBV6-7	-	CASSKDRGGNQPQHF	TGTGCCAGCAGTAAGGACAGGGGCGGCAATCAGCCCCAGCATTTT
TRBD1	TRBJ1-2	TRBV12-5	few	CASGLGRQGYGYTF	TGTGCTAGTGGTTTGGGCCGACAGGGTTATGGCTACACCTTC
-	TRBJ2-3	TRBV11-2	-	CASTSEADTQYF	TGTGCCAGCACCAGTGAAGCAGATACGCAGTATTTT
-	TRBJ2-6	TRBV28	-	CASRDVEGYSGANVLTF	TGTGCCAGCAGGGACGTGGAGGGTTACTCTGGGGCCAACGTCCTGACTTTC
-	TRBJ1-1	TRBV5-1	once	CASSLTPPGEGNTEAFF	TGCGCCAGCAGCTTGACCCCCCCAGGGGAGGGGAACACTGAAGCTTTCTTT
TRBD2	TRBJ2-3	TRBV9	-	CASSLTLAGGQKGTDTQYF	TGTGCCAGCAGTCTTACTCTAGCGGGAGGGCAAAAGGGCACAGATACGCAGTATTTT
-	TRBJ1-1	TRBV28	-	CASSPGGPGNENTEAFF	TGTGCCAGCAGCCCTGGAGGGCCAGGTAATGAGAACACTGAAGCTTTCTTT
TRBD2	TRBJ2-3	TRBV19	-	CASSIDRAGASTDTQYF	TGTGCCAGTAGTATAGATCGAGCGGGAGCCTCCACAGATACGCAGTATTTT
-	TRBJ1-5	TRBV7-3	-	CASSFIRGGLGAPNQPQHF	TGTGCCAGCAGCTTCATACGGGGGGGTCTTGGGGCACCCAATCAGCCCCAGCATTTT
TRBD1	TRBJ2-2	TRBV11-2	-	CASSLDRVTGELFF	TGTGCCAGCAGCTTGGACAGGGTAACCGGGGAGCTGTTTTTT
TRBD2	TRBJ2-1	TRBV10-3	-	CATTGTSRSNEQFF	TGTGCCACGACCGGGACTAGCAGAAGCAATGAGCAGTTCTTC
TRBD1	TRBJ1-1	TRBV11-2	-	CASSLAGQGAGNTEAFF	TGTGCCAGCAGCTTAGCAGGACAGGGGGCAGGGAACACTGAAGCTTTCTTT
TRBD1	TRBJ1-1	TRBV7-9	once	CASSGSTGYDTEAFF	TGTGCCAGCAGCGGGTCGACAGGGTATGACACTGAAGCTTTCTTT
-	TRBJ2-7	TRBV15	-	CATSRDQSLYEQYF	TGTGCCACCAGCAGAGATCAGTCCCTCTACGAGCAGTACTTC
-	TRBJ2-1	TRBV6-1	-	CASREQGYNEQFF	TGTGCCAGCAGGGAACAGGGTTACAATGAGCAGTTCTTC
-	TRBJ2-7	TRBV21-1	-	CASVPGTSLGEQYF	TGTGCCAGCGTGCCCGGGACTAGCTTAGGCGAGCAGTACTTC
-	TRBJ2-7	TRBV2	-	CASRGRVSHEQYF	TGTGCCAGCAGGGGCAGGGTTTCTCACGAGCAGTACTTC
-	TRBJ1-2	TRBV4-3	once	CASSQDRGGRDGYTF	TGCGCCAGCAGCCAAGATCGCGGGGGGCGAGATGGCTACACCTTC
-	TRBJ1-2	TRBV2	-	CASSDLFEGYTF	TGTGCCAGCAGTGACCTCTTCGAGGGCTACACCTTC
TRBD2	TRBJ2-7	TRBV5-1	-	CASSVYSGGSYEQYF	TGCGCCAGCAGCGTTTATAGCGGGGGCTCCTACGAGCAGTACTTC
-	TRBJ1-1	TRBV15	-	CATSRVLGGTEAFF	TGTGCCACCAGCAGAGTTCTGGGGGGCACTGAAGCTTTCTTT
-	TRBJ2-6	TRBV28	-	CASSPLRGRRVSGANGLTF	TGTGCCAGCAGTCCCCTGCGTGGACGACGAGTCTCTGGGGCCAACGGCCTGACTTTC
-	TRBJ1-6	TRBV19	-	CASSISGNAAVNSPLHF	TGTGCCAGTAGTATAAGTGGCAACGCCGCCGTTAATTCACCCCTCCACTTT
-	TRBJ2-7	TRBV9	-	CASSPTRSSYEQYF	TGTGCCAGCAGCCCTACTAGATCCTCCTACGAGCAGTACTTC
-	TRBJ1-2	TRBV28	once	CASSIQGLYGYTF	TGTGCCAGCAGTATTCAGGGGCTGTATGGCTATACCTTC
-	TRBJ2-1	TRBV7-3	-	CASSLYLGNEQFF	TGTGCCAGCAGCTTATACCTCGGCAATGAGCAGTTCTTC
-	TRBJ1-5	TRBV7-9	-	CASSLGEVSQPQHF	TGTGCCAGCAGCTTGGGGGAGGTCAGCCAGCCCCAGCATTTT
-	TRBJ2-3	TRBV4-1	-	CASSQDAPRERVITDTQYF	TGCGCCAGCAGCCAAGATGCCCCCCGGGAGAGGGTAATCACAGATACGCAGTATTTT
TRBD2	TRBJ2-5	TRBV9	once	CASSVGSSGRDKTQYF	TGTGCCAGCAGCGTAGGTTCCAGCGGGAGAGACAAGACCCAGTACTTC
-	TRBJ1-1	TRBV5-1	few	CASSLEWERGTEAFF	TGCGCCAGCAGCTTGGAGTGGGAACGGGGCACTGAAGCTTTCTTT
TRBD1	TRBJ1-2	TRBV9	-	CASSVGQGGRYGYTF	TGTGCCAGCAGCGTCGGACAGGGCGGAAGGTATGGCTACACCTTC
TRBD1	TRBJ1-5	TRBV5-4	-	CASSNDRGKGPQHF	TGTGCCAGCAGCAACGACAGGGGCAAGGGGCCCCAGCATTTT
-	TRBJ1-2	TRBV28	-	CASSTGTDGYTF	TGTGCCAGCAGTACCGGGACTGATGGCTACACCTTC
TRBD2	TRBJ2-7	TRBV4-2	once	CASSHTGTSGGDPYEQYF	TGTGCCAGCAGCCATACCGGGACTAGCGGGGGGGATCCCTACGAGCAGTACTTC
TRBD1	TRBJ1-1	TRBV28	-	CASSLGDRVNTEAFF	TGTGCCAGCAGTTTAGGGGACAGGGTGAACACTGAAGCTTTCTTT
-	TRBJ1-1	TRBV5-1	-	CASSLEEGLNTEAFF	TGCGCCAGCAGCTTGGAGGAGGGCTTGAACACTGAAGCTTTCTTT
TRBD1	TRBJ1-2	TRBV7-2	-	CASSWGPGQTNYGYTF	TGTGCCAGCAGCTGGGGACCGGGACAGACTAACTATGGCTACACCTTC
TRBD1	TRBJ1-1	TRBV29-1	-	CSHRTGTGNTEAFF	TGCAGCCACCGGACCGGGACAGGGAACACTGAAGCTTTCTTT